The sequence of this T cell receptor beta chain was determined in a study of CD8 T cells in ankylosing spondylitis. The study, taken as a whole, reports: Researchers report that disease-linked clones proved CD8+ and relatively rare in peripheral blood. It was reported that disease-linked clones were significantly enriched in matched ankylosing spondylitis synovial fluid. A number of the motif variants had already been described in reactive arthritis synovial fluid and blood.

There are a few counts of this clonotype. Its specificity is unknown. TCR beta libraries were made by quantitative 5'-RACE with molecular barcodes. Each CDR3 protein gets one entry after TCRdb re-called the 5' RACE reads with MiXCR. The table includes 250,000 to 400,000 distinct CDR3 sequences, more than 9% detected once. Germline CDR1 and CDR2: SGHTA and FQGNSA. Trimming took off 0 bases at V and 9 bases at J, with 12 bases between the two ends. CDR3 length: 13 amino acids. Material for sequencing was blood, either unsorted or a sorted T cell fraction (not recorded which). This TCR was recovered from a female donor with ankylosing spondylitis or in good health (not recorded which). The V call is TRBV7-2, the J call TRBJ2-7, with unresolved D. DNA for the CDR3: TGTGCCAGCAGCTTAGCGACCGGGCCCATGCAGTACTTC. Amino acids: CASSLATGPMQYF.